A selection of T cell receptor beta chains follows, all from one sample in a study of blood T cell repertoires in COVID-19. The protocol was immunoSEQ multiplex PCR, while the TCRdb copy is restricted to in-frame clones and leaves out a portion. The sample includes tens of thousands of clones, 82% seen only once; the top ten take around 3.9%. Material: peripheral blood. The origin of the receptors is a woman aged 55-69 years with acute or convalescent COVID-19. Each CDR3 is given with its conserved first and last residue. D genes are given only for firm matches. Size is omitted from some rows. Given values are once, few, many or a class for expanded clones.

d_gene	v_gene	j_gene	abundance	CDR3aa	CDR3nt
TRBD1	TRBV19	TRBJ1-5	.	CASSTTGGSNQPQHF	TGTGCCAGTAGTACGACAGGGGGGAGCAATCAGCCCCAGCATTTT
TRBD2	TRBV7-9	TRBJ2-1	.	CASAKRESYNEQFF	TGTGCCAGCGCCAAGCGGGAGAGTTACAATGAGCAGTTCTTC
.	TRBV5-8	TRBJ2-1	.	CASSFATVRYNEQFF	TGTGCCAGCAGCTTCGCGACAGTAAGATACAATGAGCAGTTCTTC
.	TRBV7-9	TRBJ1-1	once	CASKTQGNTEAFF	TGTGCCAGCAAGACACAGGGGAACACTGAAGCTTTCTTT
.	TRBV5-6	TRBJ2-5	.	CASRDFGGEKETQYF	TGTGCCAGCAGGGATTTCGGGGGAGAGAAAGAGACCCAGTACTTC
.	TRBV3-1/TRBV3-2	TRBJ2-1	.	CASSQMGHHNEQFF	TGTGCCAGCAGCCAAATGGGCCACCACAATGAGCAGTTCTTC
.	TRBV29-1	TRBJ2-7	.	CSVEDETSQTYEQYF	TGCAGCGTTGAAGATGAAACCTCGCAGACCTACGAGCAGTACTTC
.	TRBV3-1/TRBV3-2	TRBJ1-2	few	CASSQDQVGYYGYTF	TGTGCCAGCAGCCAAGATCAGGTGGGCTACTATGGCTACACCTTC
TRBD1	TRBV29-1	TRBJ1-4	.	CSVGVGTASNEKLFF	TGCAGCGTTGGAGTAGGGACAGCTTCTAATGAAAAACTGTTTTTT
.	TRBV5-5	TRBJ2-5	.	CASSLTQNPETQYF	TGTGCCAGCAGCCTCACGCAGAACCCAGAGACCCAGTACTTC
TRBD1	TRBV15	TRBJ2-4	.	CATSRDRPGQGTKNIQYF	TGTGCCACCAGCAGAGATAGGCCGGGACAGGGGACCAAAAACATTCAGTACTTC
.	TRBV6-2/TRBV6-3	TRBJ1-2	.	CASSLARSYGYTF	TGTGCCAGCAGTTTGGCCAGGTCCTATGGCTACACCTTC
TRBD1	TRBV30	TRBJ1-4	.	CAWTPGTGVEKLFF	TGTGCCTGGACTCCCGGGACAGGGGTTGAGAAACTGTTTTTT
TRBD1	TRBV7-2	TRBJ1-1	.	CASSFTGGSEAFF	TGTGCCAGCAGCTTCACAGGGGGCTCTGAAGCTTTCTTT
.	TRBV5-1	TRBJ1-3	.	CASSPGTPGNTIYF	TGCGCCAGCAGCCCCGGGACTCCAGGAAACACCATATATTTT
TRBD2	TRBV24-1	TRBJ2-3	.	CATSGQTSGRADTQYF	TGTGCCACCAGTGGCCAGACTAGCGGGAGGGCAGATACGCAGTATTTT
.	TRBV2	TRBJ1-1	.	CASSGRISEAFF	TGTGCCAGCAGTGGGCGGATTTCTGAAGCTTTCTTT
.	TRBV28	TRBJ1-1	.	CASSLLSGGQGTEAFF	TGTGCCAGCAGTCTACTGAGCGGGGGGCAAGGCACTGAAGCTTTCTTT
.	TRBV15	TRBJ1-4	.	CATSPGVNEKLFF	TGTGCCACCAGCCCAGGGGTTAATGAAAAACTGTTTTTT
TRBD1	TRBV4-2	TRBJ1-4	.	CASSQDPGQGNEKLFF	TGTGCCAGCAGCCAAGACCCGGGACAGGGGAATGAAAAACTGTTTTTT
.	TRBV7-9	TRBJ2-7	once	CASSLASGHLHEQYF	TGTGCCAGCAGCTTGGCGTCAGGGCATCTCCACGAGCAGTACTTC
.	TRBV5-5	TRBJ2-2	.	CASSSVLNTGELFF	TGTGCCAGCAGCTCGGTACTCAACACCGGGGAGCTGTTTTTT
TRBD1	TRBV2	TRBJ1-1	.	CASSAFRDRVRTEAFF	TGTGCCAGCAGTGCATTCCGGGACAGGGTGAGGACTGAAGCTTTCTTT
.	TRBV30	TRBJ1-2	.	CAWTETGTYGYTF	TGTGCCTGGACCGAGACAGGAACCTATGGCTACACCTTC
TRBD1	TRBV3-1/TRBV3-2	TRBJ1-5	.	CASSLSLRTGKVHQPQHF	TGTGCCAGCAGCCTTTCCCTAAGGACAGGGAAGGTGCATCAGCCCCAGCATTTT
TRBD1	TRBV7-6	TRBJ2-5	.	CASSPWTGGEETQYF	TGTGCCAGCAGCCCCTGGACAGGGGGCGAAGAGACCCAGTACTTC
TRBD1	TRBV7-9	TRBJ1-1	.	CASSSDREVTEAFF	TGTGCCAGCAGCTCGGACAGGGAGGTCACTGAAGCTTTCTTT
.	TRBV10-3	TRBJ1-2	.	CAISEGGHYGYTF	TGTGCCATCAGTGAGGGGGGCCACTATGGCTACACCTTC
.	TRBV5-1	TRBJ1-2	.	CASSLYGGSYGYTF	TGCGCCAGCAGCTTGTATGGGGGCTCCTATGGCTACACCTTC
.	TRBV27	TRBJ1-5	.	CASSPGGVNNQPQHF	TGTGCCAGCAGTCCCGGGGGGGTAAACAATCAGCCCCAGCATTTT
.	TRBV12-3/TRBV12-4	TRBJ1-5	.	CASRSQANQPQHF	TGTGCCAGCAGGTCTCAGGCAAATCAGCCCCAGCATTTT
.	TRBV25-1	TRBJ2-2	.	CASNGENTGELFF	TGTGCCAGCAACGGGGAGAACACCGGGGAGCTGTTTTTT
TRBD1	TRBV5-1	TRBJ2-7	.	CASSLGGTGNYEQYF	TGCGCCAGCAGCTTGGGGGGGACAGGGAACTACGAGCAGTACTTC
.	TRBV5-4	TRBJ1-2	.	CASSLAGDKGYGYTF	TGTGCCAGCAGCTTGGCAGGGGATAAGGGCTATGGCTACACCTTC
.	TRBV27	TRBJ2-7	.	CASSHGTDRVYEQYF	TGTGCCAGCAGTCACGGCACGGACAGAGTTTACGAGCAGTACTTC
.	TRBV6-5	TRBJ1-1	many	CASSTLGGRSTEAFF	TGTGCCAGCAGTACCTTGGGGGGGCGCAGCACTGAAGCTTTCTTT
TRBD1	TRBV11-2	TRBJ1-2	.	CASSAGTGALTIYGYTF	TGTGCCAGCAGCGCCGGGACAGGGGCCCTTACGATATATGGCTACACCTTC
.	TRBV5-6	TRBJ2-3	.	CASSLGQWADTQYF	TGTGCCAGCAGCTTGGGACAGTGGGCAGATACGCAGTATTTT
.	TRBV7-2	TRBJ2-5	.	CASSGGAGVQETQYF	TGTGCCAGCAGCGGGGGGGCAGGGGTACAAGAGACCCAGTACTTC
.	TRBV2	TRBJ1-5	.	CASSELAGGSQPQHF	TGTGCCAGCAGTGAATTGGCAGGAGGGAGTCAGCCCCAGCATTTT
.	TRBV19	TRBJ2-7	once	CASGTGKRSHEQYF	TGTGCCAGTGGTACGGGGAAAAGGAGCCACGAGCAGTACTTC
TRBD1	TRBV20-1	TRBJ2-7	.	CSAGDSRDRNYGEQYF	TGCAGTGCTGGTGACTCCCGGGACAGGAATTATGGCGAGCAGTACTTC
.	TRBV19	TRBJ2-3	.	CASSDPQGGGTDTQYF	TGTGCCAGTAGTGACCCCCAAGGGGGGGGCACAGATACGCAGTATTTT
.	TRBV29-1	TRBJ1-2	.	CSGDWGDYGYTF	TGCAGCGGTGACTGGGGAGACTATGGCTACACCTTC
.	TRBV19	TRBJ1-5	.	CASSIDQGSGFSNQPQHF	TGTGCCAGTAGTATAGATCAAGGGAGTGGGTTTAGCAATCAGCCCCAGCATTTT
.	TRBV14	TRBJ2-3	.	CASSRTMRTQYF	TGTGCCAGCAGCCGAACGATGAGGACGCAGTATTTT
TRBD1	TRBV6-5	TRBJ1-1	.	CASSYLTGGRGTEAFF	TGTGCCAGCAGTTACCTGACAGGGGGCAGGGGAACTGAAGCTTTCTTT
TRBD2	TRBV24-1	TRBJ2-3	.	CATSDPARLAGSPQDTQYF	TGTGCCACCAGTGACCCAGCTCGACTAGCGGGATCGCCACAGGATACGCAGTATTTT
.	TRBV6-5	TRBJ1-6	.	CASRIGHVNSPLHF	TGTGCCAGCAGGATCGGACATGTAAATTCACCCCTCCACTTT
TRBD1	TRBV3-1/TRBV3-2	TRBJ1-1	.	CASSQGDRVYTEAFF	TGTGCCAGCAGCCAAGGGGACAGGGTGTACACTGAAGCTTTCTTT